At least ten counts were recorded for the clone carrying this T cell receptor beta chain. Its antigen is not identified. The time point was: newly diagnosed GD, antithyroid drugs for less than 3 months. TCR sequences were obtained from RNA taken from PBMCs. The data were obtained in a study of regulatory T cells in long-lasting Graves disease. Whole-study findings and limits: Persistent disease showed a preference for TRBV28, TRBJ1-2 and TRBJ2-5.

Through Arm-PCR of CDR3 regions and iRepertoire HTBI primers, TCR beta libraries were built. TCRdb independently ran MiXCR on the multiplex PCR reads; one entry per CDR3 protein. The sample lists 400,000 to 500,000 distinct CDR3 sequences, more than 13% occurring once. Germline V gives CDR1 LGHNT, CDR2 FRNRAP. The CDR3 is 15 residues long. The V gene lost 0 bases and the J gene lost 1 base, with 9 bases spanning the gap. This sample also belongs to another study, concerning T cells in Graves' hyperthyroidism and ophthalmopathy. As that study records: Graves' hyperthyroidism qualified as stable when ophthalmopathy did not progress within 18 months. Within blood appeared most thyroid clonotypes that had expanded above 0.001.

Specimen: peripheral blood mononuclear cells (PBMCs), collected at new diagnosis, from a patient treated with antithyroid drugs. The TCR comes from a woman in her 30s with Graves disease. The chain couples TRBV12-5 to TRBJ1-1; D call uncertain. The chain's CDR3 is CASGLVSRSNTEAFF. In DNA, the CDR3 is TGTGCTAGTGGTTTGGTATCACGGTCGAACACTGAAGCTTTCTTT.